The 22 T cell receptor beta chains below all came from one sample that was sequenced in a study of technical replicates of blood from a handful of donors. Profiled with immunoSEQ multiplex PCR; TCRdb holds only in-frame clones, not every one. The sample records under 100,000 clones, about 95% being singletons. Material for sequencing was T cells isolated from PBMCs. These receptors were obtained from a human donor in good health.

This clone appeared a single time. V is TRBV6-1 and J is TRBJ1-2; no definite D call. This CDR3 contains 17 residues. Germline V gene sequence: CDR1 MNHNS, CDR2 SASEGT. The V and J ends lost 1 base and 4 bases respectively, with 19 bases between them. CDR3 amino acids: CASSEEVLGVVTYGYTF. Here the CDR3 DNA reads TGTGCCAGCAGTGAAGAAGTCCTCGGGGTAGTCACCTATGGCTACACCTTC.

This clone has only one observation. The V gene is TRBV5-5, the J gene TRBJ1-2; D is undetermined. The CDR3 extends over 14 amino acids. Trimming stripped 0 bases from V and 8 bases from J, with 14 bases between. Germline V CDR1 and CDR2: SGHKS, YYEKEE (reference sequence). Here the CDR3 DNA reads TGTGCCAGCAGCTTGGAACCTTCGCCGGTGGGCTACACCTTC. It codes for CASSLEPSPVGYTF.

The rearrangement links TRBV4-1 to TRBJ2-1; D ambiguous. CDR3 length: 14 amino acids. Germline values: CDR1 MGHRA, CDR2 YSYEKL. V lost 1 base and J lost 3, with 7 bases in between. Written as DNA, the CDR3 is TGCGCCAGCAGCCAAGTAAATAACTACAATGAGCAGTTCTTC. Amino acids: CASSQVNNYNEQFF.

The chain joins TRBV6-5 to TRBJ2-7, with 9 nucleotides matching TRBD1. V was pared by 5 bases and J by 3 bases, with 5 bases of the junction left unmatched. Germline V CDR1 and CDR2: MNHEY, SVGAGI. The length of the CDR3 is 14 residues. Here the CDR3 DNA reads TGTGCCAGCAGTAACAGGGGGCGTGACTACGAGCAGTACTTC. This codes for CASSNRGRDYEQYF.

The chain uses TRBV28 and TRBJ2-1; D gene ambiguous. CDR3 length equals 14 residues. Between the trimmed V and J ends, which lost 0 bases and 0 bases, there was a span of 3 bases. Germline V lookup: CDR1 MDHEN, CDR2 SYDVKM. CDR3 sequence reads: CASSLWASYNEQFF. In DNA, the CDR3 is TGTGCCAGCAGTTTATGGGCCTCCTACAATGAGCAGTTCTTC.

The CDR3 bases are TGTGCCAGCAGTTTTTCTAGAGGGTTTAATGAGCAGTTCTTC. It codes for CASSFSRGFNEQFF. This chain uses TRBV27 with TRBJ2-1; TRBD2 is a possible D gene (5 bases). V lost 3 bases to trimming and J lost 7 bases, with 13 bases between them. In germline, CDR1 is MNHEY, CDR2 SMNVEV (reference sequence). The CDR3 extends over 14 amino acids.

The chain recombines TRBV7-2 with TRBJ2-5, with D perhaps matching TRBD1 (6 bases). V lost 1 base, J lost 5 bases, and 14 bases lay in between. Germline values: CDR1 SGHTA, CDR2 FQGNSA. The CDR3 contains 15 residues. Here the CDR3 DNA reads TGTGCCAGCAGCTTAGGACAGGTCGGCGGGGAGACCCAGTACTTC. Translating it yields CASSLGQVGGETQYF.

The chain employs TRBV9 and TRBJ2-3; tentative D call: TRBD1 (6 bases). V shed 2 bases and J shed 0 bases, with 10 bases lying between them. This CDR3 region has 15 residues. CDR1 SGDLS and CDR2 YYNGEE come from the germline V gene. The CDR3 loop is CASSVTGLSTDTQYF. The CDR3 nucleotides read TGTGCCAGCAGCGTTACAGGGCTTAGCACAGATACGCAGTATTTT.

V gene TRBV27 combines with J gene TRBJ2-1; 8 nucleotides agree with TRBD1. Germline CDR1 and CDR2: MNHEY and SMNVEV (reference sequence). With 5 bases clipped from V and 4 bases from J, the junction kept 4 bases outside the gene matches. The CDR3 extends over 14 amino acids. This CDR3 is CASSLRDRYNEQFF. The CDR3 DNA follows: TGTGCCAGCAGTCTCCGGGACAGGTACAATGAGCAGTTCTTC.

The V call is TRBV23-1, the J call TRBJ1-4; 7 nucleotides match TRBD1. TRBV23-1 is an ORF for which the function is uncertain. The V and J ends lost 0 bases and 4 bases, in that order; junction bases with no gene match: 5. The CDR3 spans 16 residues. CDR3 DNA: TGCGCCAGCAGTCAATCGGCCGGGACAGATAATGAAAAACTGTTTTTT. It encodes CASSQSAGTDNEKLFF.

The chain uses TRBV28 and TRBJ2-7; maybe TRBD1 (7 bases). This CDR3 has 16 residues. The V and J ends lost 4 bases and 1 base respectively, with 17 bases between them. Germline V gene sequence: CDR1 MDHEN, CDR2 SYDVKM. The CDR3 region is CASSYWRDSFSYEQYF. The CDR3 DNA reads TGTGCCAGCAGTTACTGGCGGGACAGTTTTTCCTACGAGCAGTACTTC.

The chain links TRBV15 to TRBJ2-7, with D hard to call. This CDR3 is built from 13 residues. V dropped 2 bases and J dropped 5 bases, with 10 bases sitting between them. The germline V gene has CDR1 LNHNV and CDR2 YYDKDF (reference sequence). CDR3 residues: CATSRSRRHEQYF. CDR3 coding DNA: TGTGCCACCAGCAGATCCAGGCGCCACGAGCAGTACTTC. The whole variable domain, remainder taken from reference TRBV15 and TRBJ2-7, is DAMVIQNPRYQVTQFGKPVTLSCSQTLNHNVMYWYQQKSSQAPKLLFHYYDKDFNNEADTPDNFQSRRPNTSFCFLDIRSPGLGDTAMYLCATSRSRRHEQYFGPGTRLTVT.

The chain has TRBV18 and TRBJ1-1, with no clear D. The CDR3 length is 14 residues. Germline-derived CDR1 and CDR2 are KGHSH and LQKENI. V was shortened by 1 base and J by 2 bases, with 8 bases between the two germline ends. CDR3 sequence: CASSPLEGNTEAFF. In nucleotides, the CDR3 is TGTGCCAGCTCACCACTAGAGGGTAACACTGAAGCTTTCTTT.

This sequence joins TRBV19 and TRBJ2-1, with 8 bases identical to TRBD2. Germline V gene lookup returns CDR1 LNHDA and CDR2 SQIVND (reference sequence). The CDR3 spans 16 residues. Germline trimming cut 8 bases from V and 0 bases from J; bases unmatched to any gene: 9. The CDR3 sequence is CASSRTSRDSYNEQFF. In DNA form, the CDR3 reads TGTGCCAGTTCAAGGACTAGCCGAGACTCCTACAATGAGCAGTTCTTC. Using reference TRBV19 and TRBJ2-1 for the parts outside the CDR3, the full variable domain is DGGITQSPKYLFRKEGQNVTLSCEQNLNHDAMYWYRQDPGQGLRLIYYSQIVNDFQKGDIAEGYSVSREKKESFPLTVTSAQKNPTAFYLCASSRTSRDSYNEQFFGPGTRLTVL.

The V and J genes are TRBV27 and TRBJ2-3, with D maybe TRBD1 (6 bases). CDR1 is MNHEY, CDR2 SMNVEV, per germline (reference sequence). V gave up 3 bases and J gave up 5 bases, with 15 bases separating them. This CDR3 contains 15 residues. Here the CDR3 reads CASSLAQGRGDTQYF. The CDR3 DNA reads as TGTGCCAGCAGTTTGGCACAGGGAAGGGGAGATACGCAGTATTTT.

The chain joins TRBV27 to TRBJ2-7, with D perhaps TRBD2 (6 bases). The CDR3 is made up of 14 amino acids. V lost 4 bases and J 3 bases, leaving 13 bases between the germline ends. Germline V CDR1 and CDR2: MNHEY, SMNVEV (reference sequence). CDR3 loop: CASSYTSRGYEQYF. CDR3 nucleotides: TGTGCCAGCAGTTATACTAGCCGGGGCTACGAGCAGTACTTC.

The V gene is TRBV27, the J gene TRBJ1-1, with D hard to call. Trimming shortened V by 0 bases and J by 1 base, and 3 bases separated the two germline ends. The CDR3 is 13 residues long. Germline V lookup: CDR1 MNHEY, CDR2 SMNVEV (reference sequence). This chain's CDR3 is CASSLSANTEAFF. CDR3 in DNA: TGTGCCAGCAGTTTATCAGCGAACACTGAAGCTTTCTTT.

CDR3: CASSPSLAGGPGEQFF. The CDR3 nucleotides read TGTGCCAGCAGCCCCAGTCTAGCGGGAGGACCGGGGGAGCAGTTCTTC. The J gene is TRBJ2-1, the V gene TRBV7-8, with TRBD2 matching 11 bases. V gave up 5 bases and J gave up 10 bases; unmatched junction bases: 13. This CDR3 has 16 residues. The germline V gene has CDR1 SGHVS and CDR2 FQNEAQ.

This clone occurred once. The J gene is TRBJ2-2, the V gene TRBV28, with 14 bases lining up with TRBD2. The CDR3 contains 19 residues. Germline lookup yields CDR1 MDHEN and CDR2 SYDVKM. V lost 3 bases to trimming and J lost 1 base; unmatched junction nucleotides: 7. CDR3 residues: CASSLRLAGGPQNTGELFF. CDR3 bases: TGTGCCAGCAGTTTGAGACTAGCGGGAGGGCCCCAGAACACCGGGGAGCTGTTTTTT.

The chain has TRBV30 and TRBJ2-3; D is perhaps TRBD1 (6 bases). CDR3 length: 13 amino acids. Germline CDR1 and CDR2: GTSNPN and SVGIG (reference sequence). V gave up 2 bases and J gave up 7 bases, with 13 bases separating them. The CDR3 region is CAWSSQQGNTQYF. The CDR3 bases are TGTGCCTGGAGTTCCCAACAGGGAAATACGCAGTATTTT. Supplemented by reference TRBV30 and TRBJ2-3, the full variable domain reads SQTIHQWPATLVQPVGSPLSLECTVEGTSNPNLYWYRQAAGRGLQLLFYSVGIGQISSEVPQNLSASRPQDRQFILSSKKLLLSDSGFYLCAWSSQQGNTQYFGPGTRLTVL.

The chain carries TRBV4-1 and TRBJ2-5; TRBD1 aligns across 7 bases. Germline-derived CDR1 and CDR2 are MGHRA and YSYEKL. The CDR3 totals 17 residues. Losses at the gene ends were 1 base for V and 0 bases for J; bases not matched to a gene: 8. The CDR3 DNA is TGCGCCAGCAGCCAAGTTCCGACAGGGACGTACCAAGAGACCCAGTACTTC. As protein: CASSQVPTGTYQETQYF.

CDR3 sequence reads: CSVVGSGSRSTNEQFF. The DNA for the CDR3 is TGCAGCGTTGTGGGAAGCGGGAGTAGGTCTACAAATGAGCAGTTCTTC. This rearrangement joins TRBV29-1 to TRBJ2-1, with 8 bases matching TRBD2. This CDR3 comprises 16 residues. Germline CDR1 reads SQVTM; CDR2 reads ANQGSEA. The V gene end was trimmed by 4 bases and the J gene end by 7 bases; junction bases not matched to a gene: 15.